This TCR beta chain was sequenced during a study of PD-1 blockade in classical Hodgkin lymphoma. CDR1 and CDR2 (germline): MNHEY, SMNVEV (reference sequence). The CDR3 extends over 14 amino acids. The ends lost 5 bases at V and 8 bases at J; junction bases unmatched: 9. Described time point: cycle 4 day 1 (C4D1), after 6 weeks of nivolumab. All patients relapsed after autologous stem cell transplantation, and brentuximab vedotin exposure varied. Isolation of CD4+ T cells from thawed PBMCs was performed by magnetic negative selection. Measured with immunoSEQ multiplex PCR; TCRdb has only the in-frame clones, and not every one. The sample consists of fewer than 35,000 clones, 92% of them appearing once.

Sequencing used CD4+ T cells from blood, obtained before the fourth cycle of nivolumab. The V call is TRBV27, the J call TRBJ2-1, with TRBD2 matching 7 bases. The TCR comes from a human donor with classical Hodgkin lymphoma. Here the CDR3 DNA reads TGTGCCAGCAGTGACTGGGGAGCGGGGTATGAGCAGTTCTTC. Protein: CASSDWGAGYEQFF.